This T cell receptor (beta chain) was recorded in a study of regulatory T cells in long-lasting Graves disease. Broader study findings: Sampling was limited to peripheral blood rather than thyroid tissue.

Germline lookup yields CDR1 MNHNS and CDR2 SASEGT. With V trimmed by 5 bases and J by 2 bases, 5 bases remained unmatched. The CDR3 is 14 residues long. This clonotype was observed many times. What it binds is not known. The TCR beta library used iRepertoire HTBI primers with Arm-PCR amplification of CDR3. TCRdb re-derived calls from the multiplex PCR reads in MiXCR, one entry per CDR3 protein. This table holds almost 450,000 distinct CDR3 sequences, about a sixth found once. Stated time point: newly diagnosed GD, antithyroid drugs for less than 3 months. With RNA extracted from PBMCs as input, the TCR library was made. This sample was shared with a second study, whose subject was T cells in Graves' hyperthyroidism and ophthalmopathy. That paper adds: Clinical symptoms, serum thyroxine, TRAb, thyroid ultrasound and orbital computed tomography established diagnosis. When the TCR CDR3 underwent first-round RT-PCR, the HTBI primer set was used. In blood, most of the thyroid clonotypes expanded above 0.001 were also present.

The rearrangement links TRBV6-1 to TRBJ1-1, with 7 bases fitting TRBD1. The sequencing here drew on peripheral blood mononuclear cells (PBMCs), taken at new diagnosis, from a patient treated with antithyroid drugs. This receptor was obtained from a woman in her twenties or thirties with Graves disease. The CDR3 DNA reads TGTGCCAGCAGTAAACGAGGGGGCAACACTGAAGCTTTCTTT. Protein: CASSKRGGNTEAFF.